The present T cell receptor (beta chain) was sequenced within a study of cytomegalovirus exposure and HLA in healthy donors. General study results and limits: Presence/absence analyses took donor sequencing depth as roughly uniform. The study designated roughly 150 TCR beta chains cytomegalovirus-associated. DRB1 had the most TCR associations and HLA-C the fewest, a later analysis found, with rates varying by HLA locus.

A word on this clone: Its target is not known.

Germline loops: CDR1 LNHDA, CDR2 SQIVND (reference sequence). J gave up 7 bases and V 4 bases, and 11 bases lay outside the gene matches. CDR3 size: 16 residues. Among the donors, all were healthy bone marrow donors. The PCR employed 60 Vbeta primers together with 13 Jbeta primers. Sequencing was performed with immunoSEQ multiplex PCR; in TCRdb, only in-frame clones are kept and a portion is missing. This table holds 90,000 to 130,000 clones, about 86% found once. The clonotype was recovered from a man aged 35 to 55 in good health and CMV-seronegative. The specimen was PBMCs. The chain combines TRBV19 with TRBJ1-4, with 8 nucleotides matching TRBD1. The CDR3 DNA reads as TGTGCCAGTAGTACCCCTCGACAGGGGAGAAGTGAAAAACTGTTTTTT. Protein: CASSTPRQGRSEKLFF.